Listed here is a single T cell receptor beta chain. In the original workflow: Estimates of nucleated cell counts were drawn from the amplification of reference gene primers. The data were produced by immunoSEQ multiplex PCR, yet TCRdb's version contains in-frame clones alone and is incomplete. V and J calls and clone size are as listed in that table; D and trimming were resolved from the DNA. The sample records approximately 100,000 clones, 85% to 95% being singletons. The data were taken from a study of blood T cell repertoires in COVID-19. Study-level background: Sites across the United States, Italy and Spain contributed samples from acute and convalescent COVID-19. In each case, the material was cDNA or gDNA derived from T cells, B-cell-depleted T cells, or PBMCs.

V was clipped by 4 bases and J by 8 bases, with 8 bases between them. This CDR3 spans 11 amino acids. Germline CDR1 is MDHEN and CDR2 is SYDVKM. The specimen was peripheral blood. This TCR was sampled from a man aged 50 to 59 with active COVID-19. V gene TRBV28 combines with J gene TRBJ1-2; D unclear. The CDR3, as DNA: TGTGCCAGCAGTTGGTCTGCGGGCTACACCTTC. It yields the protein CASSWSAGYTF.